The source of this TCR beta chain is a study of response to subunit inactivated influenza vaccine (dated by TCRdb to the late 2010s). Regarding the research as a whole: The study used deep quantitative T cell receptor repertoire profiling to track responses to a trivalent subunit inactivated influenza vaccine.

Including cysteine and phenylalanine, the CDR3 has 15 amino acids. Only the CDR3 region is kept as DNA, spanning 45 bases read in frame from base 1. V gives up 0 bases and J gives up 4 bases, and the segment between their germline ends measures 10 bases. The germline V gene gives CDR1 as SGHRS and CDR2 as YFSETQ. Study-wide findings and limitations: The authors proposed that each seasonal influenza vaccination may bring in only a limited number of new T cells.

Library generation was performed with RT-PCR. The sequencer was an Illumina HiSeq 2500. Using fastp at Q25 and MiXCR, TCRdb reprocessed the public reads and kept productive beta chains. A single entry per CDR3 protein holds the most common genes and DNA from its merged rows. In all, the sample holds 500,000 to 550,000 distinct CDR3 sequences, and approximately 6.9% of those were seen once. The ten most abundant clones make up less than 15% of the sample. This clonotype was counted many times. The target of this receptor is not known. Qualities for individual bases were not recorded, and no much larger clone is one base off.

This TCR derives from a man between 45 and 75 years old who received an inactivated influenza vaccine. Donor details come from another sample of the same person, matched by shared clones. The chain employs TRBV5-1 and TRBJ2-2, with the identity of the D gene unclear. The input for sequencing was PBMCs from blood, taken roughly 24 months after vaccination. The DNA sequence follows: TGCGCCAGCAGCTTGGTAGTGACTGGCACCGGGGAGCTGTTTTTT. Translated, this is CASSLVVTGTGELFF.